This entry features one TCR beta chain sequence. The source of the sample is a study of identical twins. MiXCR, run by TCRdb on the 5' RACE reads, gives a single entry per CDR3 protein. The sample carries roughly 1.6 million distinct CDR3 sequences, around a third recorded once. Per the germline V gene, CDR1 is SNHLY and CDR2 is FYNNEI. CDR3 length: 16 residues. J gave up 10 bases and V 8 bases, and 17 bases lay outside the gene matches. This sequence originates from a newborn girl in good health. V is TRBV2 and J is TRBJ2-3; 11 nucleotides align to TRBD1. The sequenced material came from cord blood. In DNA form, the CDR3 reads TGTGCCAGCTTCGGGATTCGGGGACAGGGGGTTTTGGCGCAGTATTTT. This encodes CASFGIRGQGVLAQYF.